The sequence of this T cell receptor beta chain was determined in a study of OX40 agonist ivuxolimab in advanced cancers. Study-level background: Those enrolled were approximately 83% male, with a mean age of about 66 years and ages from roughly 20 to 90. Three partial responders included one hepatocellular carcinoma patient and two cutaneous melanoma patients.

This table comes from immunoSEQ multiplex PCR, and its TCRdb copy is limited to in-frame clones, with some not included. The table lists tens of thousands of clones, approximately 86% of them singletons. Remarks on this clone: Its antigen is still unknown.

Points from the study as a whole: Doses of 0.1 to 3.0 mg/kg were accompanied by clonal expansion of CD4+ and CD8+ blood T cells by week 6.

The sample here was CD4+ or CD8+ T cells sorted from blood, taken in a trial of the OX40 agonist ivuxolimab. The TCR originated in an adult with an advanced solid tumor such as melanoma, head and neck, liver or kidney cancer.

The CDR3 sequence: CASSQVGGSNQPQHF. The DNA of the CDR3 is TGCGCCAGCAGCCAAGTGGGGGGAAGCAATCAGCCCCAGCATTTT. The chain links TRBV4-3 to TRBJ1-5; tentatively, D is TRBD1 (5 bases). The germline V gene encodes CDR1 LGHNA and CDR2 YSLEER. Trimming took off 1 base at V and 1 base at J, with 8 bases between the two ends. The CDR3 runs 15 residues.